These 5 T cell receptor beta chains came from one sample sequenced in a study of CD8+ T cells in alopecia areata. In each case, RNA was isolated and then reverse transcribed into cDNA as the sequencing template. Sequencing used immunoSEQ multiplex PCR; TCRdb keeps in-frame clones, though not all of them. Found here are 75,000 to 85,000 clones, approximately 64% of them singletons; the top ten hold 23%. Treatment in this sample: oral pan-JAK inhibitor, 5-10 mg twice daily. Specimen: CD8+ T cells sorted from blood, collected at week 24, from a patient treated with tofacitinib. The origin of the receptors is a human donor with alopecia areata.

Many counts were recorded for this clone. This CDR3 reads CASSSQGAWEKLFF. The CDR3 region has the DNA TGTGCCAGCAGTTCACAGGGGGCTTGGGAAAAACTGTTTTTT. The rearrangement uses TRBV28 and TRBJ1-4; 9 bases map to TRBD1. CDR1 is MDHEN and CDR2 is SYDVKM in the germline V gene. V lost 4 bases, J lost 8 bases, and 5 bases stayed unmatched. The CDR3 totals 14 residues.

The chain recombines TRBV7-6 with TRBJ2-3; 7 nucleotides agree with TRBD2. This CDR3 is built from 16 residues. The germline gives CDR1 SGHVS, CDR2 FNYEAQ. Trimming cost V 0 bases and J 0 bases; bases outside gene matches: 3. CDR3 sequence: CASSLAGGPSTDTQYF. CDR3 sequence (DNA): TGTGCCAGCAGCTTAGCGGGAGGGCCAAGCACAGATACGCAGTATTTT.

The CDR3 nucleotides are TGTGCCAGCAGCTTTGATAGCGGGGGGTCCGAGCAGTACTTC. Encoded protein: CASSFDSGGSEQYF. The J gene is TRBJ2-7, the V gene TRBV7-9; 10 nucleotides align to TRBD2. Germline trimming cut 3 bases from V and 6 bases from J; bases unmatched to any gene: 5. The CDR3 is 14 amino acids. CDR1 SEHNR and CDR2 FQNEAQ come from the germline V gene (reference sequence).

The V call is TRBV4-3, the J call TRBJ1-5; D gene uncertain. V lost 0 bases to trimming and J lost 4 bases, with 16 bases between them. Germline CDR1 is LGHNA and CDR2 is YSLEER. There are 17 residues in the CDR3. The CDR3 DNA reads TGCGCCAGCAGCCAAGATCGGGCGGGAGCAGCAAATCAGCCCCAGCATTTT. Translation: CASSQDRAGAANQPQHF.

The V and J genes are TRBV27 and TRBJ1-4; D not certain. The germline CDR1 and CDR2 sequences are MNHEY and SMNVEV (reference sequence). The V and J ends lost 2 bases and 8 bases respectively, with 15 bases between them. The CDR3 covers 15 residues. The CDR3 loop reads CASSLGIMRREKLFF. The CDR3 DNA sequence: TGTGCCAGCAGTTTAGGAATTATGCGTAGGGAAAAACTGTTTTTT.